Shown below are 18 T cell receptor beta chains from a single sample sequenced in a study of blood T cells in healthy people across ages. The use of a sample-barcoded 5' primer and a J-beta primer mix characterized a second PCR of roughly 6 to 11 cycles. In TCRdb, the 5' RACE reads were re-called with MiXCR into one record per CDR3 protein. The table lists about 800,000 distinct CDR3 sequences, more than 20% of them singletons. This same sample was also taken into another study, of T cells of mothers and their children.

Sequencing was done on a sample of blood. The receptors shown here come from a boy aged 5-17 years in good health.

The J gene is TRBJ2-7, the V gene TRBV29-1; either TRBD1 or TRBD2 may fit D (6 bases each). Trimming shortened V by 6 bases and J by 0 bases, and 12 bases separated the two germline ends. The CDR3 totals 13 residues. Germline V gene lookup returns CDR1 SQVTM and CDR2 ANQGSEA. CDR3 sequence reads: CSVEGVNSYEQYF. DNA of the CDR3: TGCAGCGTGGAGGGGGTGAACTCCTACGAGCAGTACTTC.

The chain has TRBV6-5 and TRBJ2-1, with 14 bases that match TRBD2. TRBJ2-7 explains the end of the DNA better; the J call may be wrong. Germline loops: CDR1 MNHEY, CDR2 SVGAGI. The CDR3 contains 16 residues. CDR3 in amino acids: CASSSLTSGGAYEQYF. CDR3 bases: TGTGCCAGCAGTTCCTTGACTAGCGGGGGGGCCTACGAGCAGTACTTC.

The chain couples TRBV28 to TRBJ2-1, with TRBD2 as a possible D gene (5 bases). Trimming cost V 6 bases and J 8 bases, with 20 bases left between them. In germline, CDR1 is MDHEN, CDR2 SYDVKM. The length of the CDR3 is 15 residues. CDR3 nucleotide sequence: TGTGCCAGCAGCCTCTTTTCGGGTCTTAGCGATGAGCAGTTCTTC. Protein product: CASSLFSGLSDEQFF.

This chain uses TRBV6-5 with TRBJ1-1; D is ambiguous. This CDR3 has 13 amino acids. V was cut by 0 bases and J by 8 bases, with 10 bases left in between. Germline lookup yields CDR1 MNHEY and CDR2 SVGAGI. The CDR3 reads CASSYSKTAEAFF. CDR3 DNA sequence: TGTGCCAGCAGTTACTCGAAGACGGCCGAAGCTTTCTTT.

The gene calls are TRBV27 and TRBJ2-1, with 9 bases aligning to TRBD2. CDR1 and CDR2 (germline): MNHEY, SMNVEV (reference sequence). The CDR3 is 17 amino acids. V lost 8 bases to trimming and J lost 6 bases; unmatched junction nucleotides: 17. CDR3: CASADSGRAGVGNEQFF. The CDR3 bases are TGTGCCAGCGCGGATAGCGGGAGAGCGGGAGTCGGCAATGAGCAGTTCTTC.

Only a few counts were recorded for this clonotype. V gene TRBV7-2 combines with J gene TRBJ1-3; D is unclear. The CDR3 length is 15 residues. V gave up 1 base and J gave up 3 bases, with 10 bases separating them. Germline V gene sequence: CDR1 SGHTA, CDR2 FQGNSA. The CDR3 is CASSLVVRGGNTIYF. The CDR3 nucleotides read TGTGCCAGCAGCTTAGTTGTTCGTGGTGGAAACACCATATATTTT.

The CDR3 protein is CASSLEAGVLTYEQYF. CDR3 coding DNA: TGCGCCAGCAGCTTGGAGGCGGGGGTCCTGACCTACGAGCAGTACTTC. This chain joins TRBV5-1 and TRBJ2-7; 7 nucleotides match TRBD2. J gave up 2 bases and V 0 bases, and 8 bases lay outside the gene matches. Per the germline V gene, CDR1 is SGHRS and CDR2 is YFSETQ. The CDR3 contains 16 residues.

V is TRBV2 and J is TRBJ1-2; D gene unclear. V was cut by 7 bases and J by 2 bases, with 14 bases left in between. The CDR3 totals 14 residues. Looked up from germline, CDR1 is SNHLY and CDR2 is FYNNEI. The CDR3 DNA is TGTGCCAGCAAGGTTCGGGCTGGGAACTATGGCTACACCTTC. It translates to CASKVRAGNYGYTF.

In this sample, this clonotype turned up many times. CDR3 sequence (DNA): TGTGCCAGCAGCGCACGGGAGACCCAGTACTTC. This translates into CASSARETQYF. The rearrangement uses TRBV3-1 and TRBJ2-5; unclear D gene. The V end was cut by 5 bases, the J end by 5 bases, with 6 bases between. The CDR3 sequence is 11 residues long. Germline V CDR1 and CDR2: LGHDT, YNNKEL (reference sequence).

This clonotype was counted between two and nine times. The chain combines TRBV6-2 or TRBV6-3 with TRBJ1-5; D possibly corresponds to TRBD1 (5 bases). The CDR3 sequence is 15 residues long. Germline values: CDR1 MNHEY, CDR2 SVGEGT. The V gene lost 6 bases and the J gene lost 1 base, with 13 bases spanning the gap. The CDR3 loop reads CASSGTSGSNQPQHF. The CDR3 coding sequence is TGTGCCAGCAGCGGGACTTCCGGAAGCAATCAGCCCCAGCATTTT.

This clonotype was detected only a few times. The rearrangement joins TRBV7-2 to TRBJ2-4; TRBD1 agrees at 8 bases. This CDR3 spans 12 amino acids. Germline CDR1 reads SGHTA; CDR2 reads FQGNSA. J lost 8 bases, V lost 3 bases, and 0 bases had no gene match. The CDR3 here is CASSLTGDIQYF. As DNA, the CDR3 is TGTGCCAGCAGCTTGACAGGGGACATTCAGTACTTC.

The chain employs TRBV4-2 and TRBJ1-6; 10 bases fit TRBD1. Trimming took 0 bases from V and 8 from J; bases not matched to a gene: 7. The CDR3 loop spans 17 amino acids. Germline V lookup: CDR1 LGHNA, CDR2 YNFKEQ. CDR3: CASSQDGVGTGDSPLHF. CDR3 sequence (DNA): TGTGCCAGCAGCCAAGATGGGGTTGGGACAGGGGATTCACCCCTCCACTTT.

This clonotype has a handful of counts. The V and J genes are TRBV28 and TRBJ1-3; possible D gene TRBD1, 5 bases. Germline V CDR1 and CDR2: MDHEN, SYDVKM. The CDR3 has 15 amino acids. Trimming shortened V by 5 bases and J by 0 bases, and 11 bases separated the two germline ends. The CDR3 coding sequence is TGTGCCAGCAGTCGCGGGACGGCCTCTGGAAACACCATATATTTT. Its protein is CASSRGTASGNTIYF.

The chain is built from TRBV10-3 and TRBJ2-7, with TRBD1 matching over 10 bases. Germline V gives CDR1 ENHRY, CDR2 SYGVKD. This CDR3 spans 12 amino acids. V gave up 10 bases and J gave up 4 bases; unmatched junction bases: 4. Written as DNA, the CDR3 is TGTGCCACGGGACAGGGGTATTACGAGCAGTACTTC. It yields the protein CATGQGYYEQYF.

V is TRBV29-1 and J is TRBJ2-1, with TRBD2 identical over 14 bases. CDR3 size: 17 residues. J gave up 0 bases and V 5 bases, and 6 bases lay outside the gene matches. CDR1 is SQVTM, CDR2 ANQGSEA, per germline. The DNA of the CDR3 is TGCAGCGTTCGAGGACTAGCGGGAGGATACTCCTACAATGAGCAGTTCTTC. It encodes CSVRGLAGGYSYNEQFF.

This clonotype was seen more than once but under ten times. The chain combines TRBV30 with TRBJ1-5; no clear D gene. Trimming cost V 1 base and J 6 bases, with 7 bases left between them. CDR3 size: 12 residues. In germline, CDR1 is GTSNPN, CDR2 SVGIG (reference sequence). CDR3 amino acids: CAWSGGFQPQHF. Written as DNA, the CDR3 is TGTGCCTGGAGTGGTGGGTTTCAGCCCCAGCATTTT.

The V call is TRBV29-1, the J call TRBJ1-1, with a possible D match to TRBD1 (5 bases). V lost 3 bases to trimming and J lost 4 bases, with 24 bases between them. Germline-derived CDR1 and CDR2 are SQVTM and ANQGSEA. CDR3 length: 17 amino acids. The CDR3 region is CSVDPDWMRREATEAFF. The CDR3 bases are TGCAGCGTTGATCCAGACTGGATGCGCAGGGAGGCCACTGAAGCTTTCTTT.

This clonotype has only a few counts. The rearrangement joins TRBV9 to TRBJ1-1, with 9 bases identical to TRBD1. Germline assignment: CDR1 SGDLS and CDR2 YYNGEE. This CDR3 comprises 14 residues. V trimming: 0 bases; J trimming: 5 bases; junction bases outside the gene matches: 2. Here the CDR3 DNA reads TGTGCCAGCAGCGTAGAGGGACAGGGTACTGAAGCTTTCTTT. Its translation: CASSVEGQGTEAFF.